Listed here are 8 T cell receptor beta chains from one sample, sequenced in a study of blood T cell repertoires in COVID-19. Measured with immunoSEQ multiplex PCR; TCRdb has only the in-frame clones, and not every one. This table holds about 180,000 clones, approximately 85% found once. Material for sequencing was peripheral blood. All receptors derive from a man aged 55-75 years with acute or convalescent COVID-19.

The rearrangement joins TRBV7-6 to TRBJ1-4; 10 bases match TRBD1. Germline V gene data show CDR1 as SGHVS and CDR2 as FNYEAQ. The CDR3 runs to 15 residues. J lost 8 bases, V lost 5 bases, and 8 bases had no gene match. The CDR3 protein is CASSERDRGEEKLFF. In DNA form, the CDR3 reads TGTGCCAGCAGCGAACGGGACAGGGGAGAAGAAAAACTGTTTTTT.

The J gene is TRBJ2-1, the V gene TRBV20-1, with D uncertain. The CDR3 contains 10 residues. Germline V gene data show CDR1 as DFQATT and CDR2 as SNEGSKA (reference sequence). Trimming took 3 bases from V and 5 from J, leaving 2 bases between them. Here the CDR3 reads CSASDNEQFF. The CDR3 DNA reads as TGCAGTGCTAGCGACAATGAGCAGTTCTTC.

V usage is TRBV5-1 and J usage is TRBJ2-7; a weak D match, TRBD2 (5 bases). The CDR3 is made up of 16 amino acids. The V gene lost 0 bases and the J gene lost 5 bases, with 18 bases spanning the gap. Germline V gives CDR1 SGHRS, CDR2 YFSETQ. The CDR3 DNA sequence: TGCGCCAGCAGCTTGGGACGGACTGAGCTTAACCACGAGCAGTACTTC. It codes for CASSLGRTELNHEQYF.

This chain joins TRBV5-6 and TRBJ1-2, with D possibly matching TRBD1 (5 bases). Germline V gene data show CDR1 as SGHDT and CDR2 as YYEEEE. The CDR3 is 14 residues long. Trimming cost V 4 bases and J 4 bases, with 14 bases left between them. The CDR3 region is CASSVAGNTYGYTF. The CDR3 nucleotides are TGTGCCAGCAGCGTCGCAGGGAATACCTATGGCTACACCTTC.

This clone is a singleton in its sample. The chain uses TRBV28 and TRBJ1-3; TRBD1 matches at 9 bases. The CDR3 consists of 16 residues. From germline, CDR1 is MDHEN and CDR2 SYDVKM. Trimming cost V 4 bases and J 4 bases; bases outside gene matches: 8. CDR3 in DNA: TGTGCCAGCAGTTCCCTAACAGGGGGCGACGGAAACACCATATATTTT. Amino acids: CASSSLTGGDGNTIYF.

This chain joins TRBV10-3 and TRBJ1-4, with TRBD1 matching over 7 bases. The V gene end was trimmed by 6 bases and the J gene end by 6 bases; junction bases not matched to a gene: 7. CDR1 is ENHRY and CDR2 is SYGVKD in the germline V gene. This CDR3 has 14 amino acids. CDR3 in amino acids: CAISRQGGDEKLFF. The CDR3, as DNA: TGTGCCATCAGCCGACAGGGTGGAGATGAAAAACTGTTTTTT.

This clone was counted a single time. The V gene is TRBV11-3, the J gene TRBJ2-2; D ambiguous. The CDR3 contains 13 residues. The V and J ends lost 1 base and 5 bases respectively, with 5 bases between them. Germline V CDR1 and CDR2: SGHNT, YENEEA. The CDR3 DNA follows: TGTGCCAGCAGCTTAGGAGGTACCGGGGAGCTGTTTTTT. Translated, it gives CASSLGGTGELFF.

The V call is TRBV7-9, the J call TRBJ2-3, with D tentatively TRBD2 (6 bases). Germline V gene sequence: CDR1 SEHNR, CDR2 FQNEAQ (reference sequence). This CDR3 is 15 amino acids long. V lost 2 bases to trimming and J lost 0 bases, with 9 bases between them. In DNA, the CDR3 is TGTGCCAGCAGCTTATTGGGACTGAGCACAGATACGCAGTATTTT. This codes for CASSLLGLSTDTQYF.